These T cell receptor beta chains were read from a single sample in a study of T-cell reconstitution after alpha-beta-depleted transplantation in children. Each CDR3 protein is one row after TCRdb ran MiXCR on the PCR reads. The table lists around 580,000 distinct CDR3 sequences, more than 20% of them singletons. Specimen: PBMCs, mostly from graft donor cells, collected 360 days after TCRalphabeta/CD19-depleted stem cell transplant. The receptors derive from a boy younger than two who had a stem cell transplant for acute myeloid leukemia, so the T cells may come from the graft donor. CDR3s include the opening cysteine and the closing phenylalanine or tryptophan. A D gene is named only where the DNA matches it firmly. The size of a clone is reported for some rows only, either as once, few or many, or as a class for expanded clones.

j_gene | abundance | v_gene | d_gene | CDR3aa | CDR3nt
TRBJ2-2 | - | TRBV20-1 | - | CSAKGLKLGELFF | TGCAGTGCTAAGGGCCTTAAACTTGGGGAGCTGTTTTTT
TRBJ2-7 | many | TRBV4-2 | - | CASNSPSYEQYF | TGTGCCAGCAATTCCCCCTCCTACGAGCAGTACTTC
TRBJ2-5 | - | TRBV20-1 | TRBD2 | CSTTSQLIPGLHQETQYF | TGCAGTACAACCTCCCAACTCATACCGGGACTACACCAAGAGACCCAGTACTTC
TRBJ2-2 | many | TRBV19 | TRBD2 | CASSILAGGPRTGELFF | TGTGCCAGTAGTATTCTAGCGGGGGGGCCTCGGACCGGGGAGCTGTTTTTT
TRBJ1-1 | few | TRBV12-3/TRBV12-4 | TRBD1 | CASSATGAINTEAFF | TGTGCCAGCAGTGCAACAGGGGCCATAAACACTGAAGCTTTCTTT
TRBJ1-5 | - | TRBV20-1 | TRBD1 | CSAQGGTGATRPQHF | TGCAGTGCCCAGGGGGGGACAGGGGCTACACGGCCCCAGCATTTT
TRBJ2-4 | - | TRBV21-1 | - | CASSKPHPDRRNIQYF | TGTGCCAGCAGCAAACCTCATCCGGACAGAAGAAACATTCAGTACTTC
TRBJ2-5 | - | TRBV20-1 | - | CSAREETAPGETQYF | TGCAGTGCTAGAGAAGAGACAGCGCCGGGGGAGACCCAGTACTTC
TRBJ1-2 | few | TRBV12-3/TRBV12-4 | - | CASSFPEKTF | TGTGCCAGCAGTTTTCCCGAGAAGACCTTC
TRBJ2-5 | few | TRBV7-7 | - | CASSSDLGAEETQYF | TGTGCCAGCAGCTCTGATCTAGGGGCTGAAGAGACCCAGTACTTC
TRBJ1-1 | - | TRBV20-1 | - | CSASKGGGDGTEAFF | TGCAGTGCTAGTAAGGGGGGGGGTGACGGCACTGAAGCTTTCTTT
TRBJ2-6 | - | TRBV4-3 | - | CASSQWDPGANVLTF | TGCGCCAGCAGCCAGTGGGACCCTGGGGCCAACGTCCTGACTTTC
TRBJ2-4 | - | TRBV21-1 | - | CASSKDGRRPENIQYF | TGTGCCAGCAGCAAAGATGGTAGACGACCGGAAAACATTCAGTACTTC
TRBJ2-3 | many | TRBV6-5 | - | CASSYEGVEDTQYF | TGTGCCAGCAGTTACGAGGGAGTTGAAGATACGCAGTATTTT
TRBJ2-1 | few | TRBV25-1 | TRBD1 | CASSEVGTGFNEQFF | TGTGCCAGCAGTGAAGTTGGGACAGGGTTTAATGAGCAGTTCTTC
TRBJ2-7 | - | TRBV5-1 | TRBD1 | CASSFGQGRQSSYEQYF | TGCGCCAGCAGCTTTGGACAGGGCCGTCAAAGCTCCTACGAGCAGTACTTC
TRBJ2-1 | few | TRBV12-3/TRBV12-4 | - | CASRGQNGLNEQFF | TGTGCCAGCAGAGGGCAGAACGGTCTGAATGAGCAGTTCTTC
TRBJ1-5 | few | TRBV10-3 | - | CAIVMKDKAYQPQHF | TGTGCCATCGTTATGAAGGACAAGGCATATCAGCCCCAGCATTTT
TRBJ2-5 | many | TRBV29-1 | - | CSATRGQRETQYF | TGCAGCGCCACGAGGGGACAACGGGAGACCCAGTACTTC
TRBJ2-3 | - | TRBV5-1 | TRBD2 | CASSLSGGLTDTQYF | TGCGCCAGCAGCTTAAGCGGGGGACTCACAGATACGCAGTATTTT
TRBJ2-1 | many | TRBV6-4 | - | CASSTGDGGYNEQFF | TGTGCCAGCAGTACAGGGGATGGGGGGTACAATGAGCAGTTCTTC
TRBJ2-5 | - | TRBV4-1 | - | CASSQDLVRSQETQYF | TGCGCCAGCAGCCAAGATCTAGTAAGGAGTCAAGAGACCCAGTACTTC
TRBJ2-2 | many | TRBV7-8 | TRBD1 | CASSSAGQGAEELFF | TGTGCCAGCAGCTCTGCCGGACAGGGGGCAGAGGAGCTGTTTTTT
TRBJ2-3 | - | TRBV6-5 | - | CASSYSRVRDTQYF | TGTGCCAGCAGTTACTCGCGGGTCCGAGATACGCAGTATTTT
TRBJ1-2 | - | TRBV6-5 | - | CASSYGDTTGGYTF | TGTGCCAGCAGTTACGGGGACACCACGGGTGGCTACACCTTC
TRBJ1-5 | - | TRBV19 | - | CASSIGGGGNQPQHF | TGTGCCAGTAGTATAGGTGGAGGTGGCAATCAGCCCCAGCATTTT
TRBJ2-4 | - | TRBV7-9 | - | CASSLIHEAKNIQYF | TGTGCCAGCAGCTTAATCCACGAAGCCAAAAACATTCAGTACTTC
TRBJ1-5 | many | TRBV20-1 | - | CSAREKSNQPQHF | TGCAGTGCCAGGGAGAAGAGCAATCAGCCCCAGCATTTT
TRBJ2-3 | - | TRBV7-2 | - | CASSPKTDTQYF | TGTGCCAGCAGCCCAAAAACAGATACGCAGTATTTT
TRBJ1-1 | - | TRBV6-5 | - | CASSYSMGVNTEAFF | TGTGCCAGCAGTTACTCGATGGGTGTGAACACTGAAGCTTTCTTT
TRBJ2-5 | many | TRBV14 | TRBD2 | CASSQTPTRTSGVQETQYF | TGTGCCAGCAGCCAAACCCCAACACGTACTAGCGGGGTCCAAGAGACCCAGTACTTC
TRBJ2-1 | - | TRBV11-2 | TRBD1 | CASSLGPGGHNEQFF | TGTGCCAGCAGCTTAGGTCCAGGGGGACACAATGAGCAGTTCTTC
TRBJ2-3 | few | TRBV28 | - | CASAGTTTQYF | TGTGCCAGTGCGGGCACTACTACGCAGTATTTT
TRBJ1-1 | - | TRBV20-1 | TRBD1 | CSARDFARTGYTEAFF | TGCAGTGCTAGAGATTTCGCGCGGACAGGGTACACTGAAGCTTTCTTT
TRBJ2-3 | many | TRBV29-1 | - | CSVETGTHRGTDTQYF | TGCAGCGTTGAGACCGGGACCCACAGGGGCACAGATACGCAGTATTTT
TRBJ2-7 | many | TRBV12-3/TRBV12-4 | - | CASRQMTSYEQYF | TGTGCCAGCAGACAAATGACCTCCTACGAGCAGTACTTC
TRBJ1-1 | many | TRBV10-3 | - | CAISESKWGEAFF | TGTGCCATCAGTGAGTCGAAGTGGGGTGAAGCTTTCTTT
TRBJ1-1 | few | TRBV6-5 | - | CASSYGRFMNTEAFF | TGTGCCAGCAGTTACGGCAGATTCATGAACACTGAAGCTTTCTTT
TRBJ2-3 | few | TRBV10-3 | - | CAISVARRLQQYF | TGTGCCATCAGTGTAGCCCGACGTCTGCAGCAGTATTTT
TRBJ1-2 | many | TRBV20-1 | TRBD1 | CSAISLRDRGHGYTF | TGCAGTGCCATAAGCCTCCGGGACAGGGGACATGGCTACACCTTC
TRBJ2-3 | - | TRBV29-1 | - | CSVGWADTQYF | TGCAGCGTGGGGTGGGCAGATACGCAGTATTTT
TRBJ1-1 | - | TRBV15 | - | CATSREREAEAFF | TGTGCCACCAGCAGAGAACGAGAAGCTGAAGCTTTCTTT
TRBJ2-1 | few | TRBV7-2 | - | CASRGRGPYNEQFF | TGTGCCAGCAGGGGGAGGGGGCCCTACAATGAGCAGTTCTTC
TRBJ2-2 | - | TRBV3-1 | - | CASSQAQGLLNTGELFF | TGTGCCAGCAGCCAAGCCCAGGGACTTTTGAACACCGGGGAGCTGTTTTTT
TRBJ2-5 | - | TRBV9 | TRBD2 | CASSLGGGLASETQYF | TGTGCCAGCAGCCTTGGAGGGGGACTAGCGTCGGAGACCCAGTACTTC
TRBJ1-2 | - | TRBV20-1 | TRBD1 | CSATTGGYGYTF | TGCAGTGCAACAACAGGGGGCTATGGCTACACCTTC
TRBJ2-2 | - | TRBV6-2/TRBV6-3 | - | CASRGFTGELFF | TGTGCCAGCAGGGGATTCACCGGGGAGCTGTTTTTT
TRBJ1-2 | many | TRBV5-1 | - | CASSFRGDEGYTF | TGCGCCAGCAGCTTTCGGGGGGATGAAGGCTACACCTTC
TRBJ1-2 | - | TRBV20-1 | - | CSASWTDSYGYTF | TGCAGTGCTAGCTGGACGGACTCCTATGGCTACACCTTC
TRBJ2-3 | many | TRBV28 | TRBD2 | CASSSGLAGFTDTQYF | TGTGCCAGCAGTTCAGGACTAGCGGGTTTCACAGATACGCAGTATTTT
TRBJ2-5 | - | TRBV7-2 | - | CASSLIGGIRETQYF | TGTGCCAGCAGCTTAATCGGGGGTATTCGAGAGACCCAGTACTTC
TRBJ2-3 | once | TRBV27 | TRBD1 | CASRSTGAASTDTQYF | TGTGCCAGCAGGTCTACAGGGGCCGCTAGCACAGATACGCAGTATTTT